These T cell receptor beta chains were read from a single sample in a study of post-analysis software for immune sequencing data. TCRdb re-called the PCR reads through MiXCR, storing one row per CDR3 protein. The top ten hold around 10% of the sample, which has approximately 690,000 distinct CDR3 sequences, roughly three fifths seen once. The sequencing input was blood. Receptors originate from a girl aged 2 to 10 with multiple sclerosis. The CDR3 runs from the conserved cysteine through the conserved F or W. The order of the fields is J gene, D gene, clone size, V gene, CDR3 protein, CDR3 DNA. D genes are given only for firm matches. Rows may omit the clone size; those that give it use once, few, many or a size class.

j_gene: TRBJ2-7
d_gene: NA
abundance: NA
v_gene: TRBV29-1
CDR3aa: CSAKPCGAGIGYYEQYF
CDR3nt: TGCAGCGCTAAGCCTTGTGGGGCGGGCATCGGCTACTACGAGCAGTACTTC

j_gene: TRBJ2-7
d_gene: NA
abundance: NA
v_gene: TRBV12-3/TRBV12-4
CDR3aa: CASSFTSKVDQYF
CDR3nt: TGTGCCAGCAGTTTCACTAGCAAGGTCGACCAGTACTTC

j_gene: TRBJ2-7
d_gene: NA
abundance: NA
v_gene: TRBV4-1
CDR3aa: CASSPTGRPYEQYF
CDR3nt: TGCGCCAGCAGCCCTACGGGACGGCCATACGAGCAGTACTTC

j_gene: TRBJ2-7
d_gene: TRBD1
abundance: few
v_gene: TRBV10-2
CDR3aa: CASSPSGTGVYEQYF
CDR3nt: TGCGCCAGCAGTCCCTCCGGGACAGGGGTCTACGAGCAGTACTTC

j_gene: TRBJ2-7
d_gene: TRBD2
abundance: NA
v_gene: TRBV27
CDR3aa: CASSPSSGFMSYEQYF
CDR3nt: TGTGCCAGCAGTCCTTCTAGCGGATTTATGTCCTACGAGCAGTACTTC

j_gene: TRBJ1-2
d_gene: TRBD1
abundance: NA
v_gene: TRBV5-1
CDR3aa: CASSLTGGSDYTF
CDR3nt: TGCGCCAGCAGCCTTACAGGGGGGTCTGACTACACCTTC

j_gene: TRBJ2-3
d_gene: NA
abundance: few
v_gene: TRBV29-1
CDR3aa: CSVEFLTSTDTQYF
CDR3nt: TGCAGCGTTGAATTTCTTACGAGCACAGATACGCAGTATTTT

j_gene: TRBJ2-1
d_gene: NA
abundance: few
v_gene: TRBV29-1
CDR3aa: CSVNSLLTNNEQFF
CDR3nt: TGCAGCGTTAATTCTCTACTAACAAACAATGAGCAGTTCTTC

j_gene: TRBJ1-1
d_gene: NA
abundance: once
v_gene: TRBV6-6
CDR3aa: CASSSIQGVNTEAFF
CDR3nt: TGTGCCAGCAGTAGTATCCAGGGTGTAAACACTGAAGCTTTCTTT

j_gene: TRBJ1-2
d_gene: TRBD1
abundance: NA
v_gene: TRBV10-3
CDR3aa: CAISDPGQGQAYGYTF
CDR3nt: TGTGCCATCAGTGACCCGGGACAGGGGCAGGCCTATGGCTACACCTTC

j_gene: TRBJ2-7
d_gene: NA
abundance: NA
v_gene: TRBV15
CDR3aa: CATSREGLAYEQYF
CDR3nt: TGTGCCACCAGCAGAGAGGGGCTAGCCTACGAGCAGTACTTC

j_gene: TRBJ1-1
d_gene: TRBD1
abundance: few
v_gene: TRBV10-3
CDR3aa: CAISDPGQGTNTEAFF
CDR3nt: TGTGCCATCAGTGACCCGGGACAGGGGACGAACACTGAAGCTTTCTTT

j_gene: TRBJ2-7
d_gene: NA
abundance: few
v_gene: TRBV4-1
CDR3aa: CASSQERSFAYEQYF
CDR3nt: TGCGCCAGCAGCCAAGAAAGGTCCTTTGCCTACGAGCAGTACTTC

j_gene: TRBJ2-3
d_gene: TRBD2
abundance: once
v_gene: TRBV12-3/TRBV12-4
CDR3aa: CASSSIAGPTDTQYF
CDR3nt: TGTGCCAGCAGTTCCATAGCGGGGCCCACAGATACGCAGTATTTT

j_gene: TRBJ1-2
d_gene: NA
abundance: NA
v_gene: TRBV2
CDR3aa: CASSEDTVYGYTF
CDR3nt: TGTGCCAGCAGTGAGGACACCGTCTATGGCTACACCTTC

j_gene: TRBJ2-7
d_gene: NA
abundance: NA
v_gene: TRBV20-1
CDR3aa: CSAMASEDSYEQYF
CDR3nt: TGCAGTGCTATGGCTAGCGAGGACTCCTACGAGCAGTACTTC

j_gene: TRBJ2-1
d_gene: NA
abundance: NA
v_gene: TRBV20-1
CDR3aa: CSAIINWGSSNEQFF
CDR3nt: TGCAGTGCTATAATCAACTGGGGGAGCAGTAATGAGCAGTTCTTC

j_gene: TRBJ2-7
d_gene: TRBD2
abundance: NA
v_gene: TRBV7-9
CDR3aa: CASSQTSGITYEQYF
CDR3nt: TGTGCCAGCAGCCAGACTAGCGGGATTACCTACGAGCAGTACTTC

j_gene: TRBJ2-7
d_gene: NA
abundance: NA
v_gene: TRBV3-1
CDR3aa: CASSQDLSGTYEQYF
CDR3nt: TGTGCCAGCAGCCAAGATCTTTCCGGCACCTACGAGCAGTACTTC

j_gene: TRBJ2-1
d_gene: NA
abundance: NA
v_gene: TRBV14
CDR3aa: CASSQDPDGAYNEQFF
CDR3nt: TGTGCCAGCAGCCAAGATCCCGACGGAGCCTACAATGAGCAGTTCTTC

j_gene: TRBJ2-1
d_gene: TRBD1
abundance: NA
v_gene: TRBV4-1
CDR3aa: CASSPPDRGDNEQFF
CDR3nt: TGCGCCAGCAGCCCTCCGGACAGGGGTGACAATGAGCAGTTCTTC

j_gene: TRBJ2-7
d_gene: TRBD1
abundance: NA
v_gene: TRBV4-1
CDR3aa: CASSQTGGPPYEQYF
CDR3nt: TGCGCCAGCAGTCAAACAGGGGGTCCCCCCTACGAGCAGTACTTC

j_gene: TRBJ1-2
d_gene: NA
abundance: NA
v_gene: TRBV29-1
CDR3aa: CSGTDRNYGYTF
CDR3nt: TGCAGCGGGACTGACAGGAACTATGGCTACACCTTC

j_gene: TRBJ2-5
d_gene: NA
abundance: few
v_gene: TRBV20-1
CDR3aa: CSARPLRAETQYF
CDR3nt: TGCAGTGCTAGACCCCTGAGGGCGGAGACCCAGTACTTC

j_gene: TRBJ2-1
d_gene: TRBD1
abundance: NA
v_gene: TRBV29-1
CDR3aa: CSAAGDRGLYNEQFF
CDR3nt: TGCAGCGCCGCCGGCGACAGGGGCCTCTACAATGAGCAGTTCTTC

j_gene: TRBJ2-5
d_gene: NA
abundance: NA
v_gene: TRBV4-1
CDR3aa: CASSQGMLQETQYF
CDR3nt: TGCGCCAGCAGCCAAGGAATGCTCCAAGAGACCCAGTACTTC

j_gene: TRBJ2-1
d_gene: NA
abundance: NA
v_gene: TRBV29-1
CDR3aa: CSVGGLPNEQFF
CDR3nt: TGCAGCGTGGGTGGGCTCCCCAATGAGCAGTTCTTC